The source of this T cell receptor (beta chain) is a study of T cell responses to AZD1222 COVID-19 vaccine. Study-level findings and limits: Regions left unmutated in variants are reportedly the target of nearly half of spike-specific TCRs.

Trimming cost V 1 base and J 2 bases; bases outside gene matches: 13. This CDR3 spans 19 amino acids. From germline, CDR1 is SEHNR and CDR2 FQNEAQ (reference sequence). Produced via immunoSEQ multiplex PCR; TCRdb's table is partial and in-frame only. This table has 90,000 to 110,000 clones, around 87% appearing once. On this clone: The antigen is unknown.

V gene TRBV7-9 combines with J gene TRBJ2-1; TRBD2 matches 8 bases. The sequencing here drew on peripheral blood, taken on day 0 of AZD1222 vaccination. The TCR comes from an adult in good health. This CDR3 is CASSLVLVGGRNAYNEQFF. The DNA for the CDR3 is TGTGCCAGCAGCTTAGTTCTCGTGGGCGGGAGGAACGCCTACAATGAGCAGTTCTTC.